The 4 T cell receptor beta chains below come from one sample, sequenced in a study of T cell clonality in common variable immunodeficiency. The table came from immunoSEQ multiplex PCR; TCRdb's copy has only in-frame clones and leaves some out. This set yields about 81,000 clones and no singletons; the top ten hold 0.8%. The sample comprised peripheral blood mononuclear cells. The receptors were gathered from a person aged 18 to 75 in good health.

This clone appeared many times. The sequence runs out 3 residues before the end of the CDR3; the remainder is reconstructed from the germline J gene. The chain combines TRBV29-1 with TRBJ2-7; maybe TRBD2 (5 bases). Trimming removed 3 bases from V and 2 bases from J, with 14 bases in between. The CDR3 totals 14 residues. CDR1 is SQVTM, CDR2 ANQGSEA, per germline. The CDR3 sequence: CSVDGFLAPYEQYF. The part of the CDR3 DNA that was read is TGCAGCGTTGATGGCTTCCTAGCCCCCTACGAG.

The table lists this clone with a few counts. The sequence runs out 3 residues before the end of the CDR3; the remainder is reconstructed from the germline J gene. This sequence joins TRBV11-2 and TRBJ2-7; 9 bases agree with TRBD2. With V trimmed by 3 bases and J by 2 bases, 5 bases remained unmatched. The germline V gene encodes CDR1 SGHAT and CDR2 FQNNGV. The CDR3 has 15 amino acids. The CDR3 DNA, read in part, is TGTGCCAGCAGCTTTCAGACTAGCGGCACCTACGAG. Encoded protein: CASSFQTSGTYE. The complete CDR3 reads CASSFQTSGTYEQYF.

This clone was recorded many times. CDR3 bases read: TGTGCCTGGAGTGCCAGGAGTCACTATGGC. This gives the protein CAWSARSHYG. The full CDR3 protein reads CAWSARSHYGYTF. The V and J genes are TRBV30 and TRBJ1-2; D remains ambiguous. The read stops 3 residues short of the end of the CDR3; the missing end is completed from the germline J gene. Germline CDR1 reads GTSNPN; CDR2 reads SVGIG (reference sequence). CDR3 length: 13 residues. Trimming removed 1 base at V and 3 bases at J, with 9 bases between.

In this sample, this clone turned up many times. Sequencing ends 3 residues short of the CDR3 end; the germline J gene provides the rest. The chain carries TRBV4-1 and TRBJ2-3, with TRBD1 matching 9 bases. V trimming: 3 bases; J trimming: 3 bases; junction bases outside the gene matches: 4. Germline values: CDR1 MGHRA, CDR2 YSYEKL. This CDR3 spans 15 amino acids. The CDR3 protein is CASSQYRGLTDTQYF. The CDR3 bases that were read are TGCGCCAGCAGCCAGTACAGGGGGCTTACAGATACG.